The clone carrying this T cell receptor (beta chain) has just one count. Its antigen is not known. The data belong to a study of OX40 agonist ivuxolimab in advanced cancers. For the study at large: Prior checkpoint blockade (anti-PD-1, anti-PD-L1 or anti-CTLA-4) was permitted; around 40% had it.

Study-level results: Normalized expansion of T-cell clones was also low for some nonresponders. At 0.1 to 3.0 mg/kg and by week 6, CD4+ and CD8+ T cells in the blood had expanded clonally.

The V and J ends lost 3 bases and 1 base respectively, with 14 bases between them. Per germline, CDR1 LGHNA and CDR2 YSLEER. The CDR3 runs to 16 residues. Profiled with immunoSEQ multiplex PCR; TCRdb holds only in-frame clones, not every one. This sample yields 80,000 to 100,000 clones, of which 85% to 95% are seen a single time; 0.2% to 0.3% belongs to the top ten. Blood got drawn at baseline, again on cycle 4 day 1, and then on cycle 7 day 1. Sequenced here: CD4+ or CD8+ T cells sorted from blood, sampled in a trial of the OX40 agonist ivuxolimab. This TCR was sampled from an adult with an advanced solid tumor such as melanoma, head and neck, liver or kidney cancer. This chain uses TRBV4-3 with TRBJ2-3; unclear D gene. CDR3 protein: CASSQGSSGRTDTQYF. CDR3 coding DNA: TGCGCCAGCAGCCAGGGATCCTCCGGGCGCACAGATACGCAGTATTTT.